One and the same sample provided the 14 T cell receptor beta chains below, sequenced in a study of blood T cell repertoires in COVID-19. Generated by immunoSEQ multiplex PCR, the TCRdb table keeps only in-frame clones and is missing some. The sample shows a few hundred thousand clones, just over 85% of them seen only once. Sequenced sample: PBMCs or T cells enriched from blood (not recorded which). All receptors derive from a woman in her thirties or forties with acute COVID-19.

V usage is TRBV2 and J usage is TRBJ2-3; TRBD2 matches at 14 bases. In germline, CDR1 is SNHLY, CDR2 FYNNEI. V dropped 10 bases and J dropped 6; count of bases not matched to a gene: 6. The CDR3 sequence is 14 residues long. The CDR3 protein is CANQRTSGRDTQYF. In DNA form, the CDR3 reads TGTGCCAACCAACGGACTAGCGGGAGGGATACGCAGTATTTT.

CDR3 bases: TGTGCCAGCTCAAGCCAGGGGGCTGGGTATAATTCACCCCTCCACTTT. This codes for CASSSQGAGYNSPLHF. V gene TRBV18 combines with J gene TRBJ1-6, with 8 bases lining up with TRBD1. Germline V gene sequence: CDR1 KGHSH, CDR2 LQKENI. V lost 5 bases and J lost 4; bases outside the gene matches: 7. The CDR3 runs to 16 residues.

This chain connects TRBV11-1 to TRBJ1-5; 10 bases match TRBD1. J lost 6 bases, V lost 8 bases, and 4 bases had no gene match. This CDR3 contains 13 residues. The V gene's germline CDR1 is SGHAT and CDR2 FQDESV (reference sequence). The CDR3 here is CASGRDRGQPQHF. CDR3 bases: TGTGCCAGCGGCCGGGACAGGGGTCAGCCCCAGCATTTT.

The rearrangement links TRBV24-1 to TRBJ2-7, with a possible D match to TRBD1 (7 bases). The V and J ends lost 5 bases and 1 base respectively, with 11 bases between them. The CDR3 consists of 14 residues. Germline-derived CDR1 and CDR2 are KGHDR and SFDVKD. The CDR3 sequence is CATSAGGGSYEQYF. In DNA form, the CDR3 reads TGTGCCACCAGTGCAGGGGGAGGATCCTACGAGCAGTACTTC.

The chain combines TRBV14 with TRBJ1-3; weak D call: TRBD1 (5 bases). V gave up 4 bases and J gave up 0 bases, with 16 bases separating them. Per germline, CDR1 SGHDN and CDR2 FVKESK. The CDR3 totals 17 residues. CDR3 sequence reads: CASSPYQGVRSGNTIYF. In nucleotides, the CDR3 is TGTGCCAGCAGCCCGTACCAAGGGGTTCGCTCTGGAAACACCATATATTTT.

The V and J genes are TRBV4-3 and TRBJ1-2, with D uncertain. Trimming cost V 0 bases and J 8 bases, with 16 bases left between them. CDR1 and CDR2 from the germline V gene are LGHNA and YSLEER. This CDR3 region has 15 residues. CDR3 coding DNA: TGCGCCAGCAGCCAAGAGGGCGTCGGAGGGAGGGGCTACACCTTC. The encoded protein is CASSQEGVGGRGYTF.

The rearrangement links TRBV28 to TRBJ1-5; D perhaps matches TRBD1 (6 bases). The germline V and J ends were trimmed by 9 bases and 4 bases, with 13 bases remaining between them. This CDR3 comprises 13 residues. Germline assignment: CDR1 MDHEN and CDR2 SYDVKM. DNA of the CDR3: TGTGCCAGTCGACAGGTTCTTAATCAGCCCCAGCATTTT. The encoded protein is CASRQVLNQPQHF.

V is TRBV5-4 and J is TRBJ2-7; 9 bases map to TRBD2. The CDR3 contains 15 residues. Germline assignment: CDR1 SGHNT and CDR2 YYREEE (reference sequence). V shed 3 bases, J shed 7 bases, and the junction held 11 bases outside the gene matches. The CDR3: CASSSETSGFLEQYF. The CDR3 DNA sequence: TGTGCCAGCAGCTCTGAGACTAGCGGTTTCCTAGAGCAGTACTTC.

The CDR3 is CASSSAGIFYSPLHF. CDR3 in DNA: TGTGCCAGCAGTTCGGCCGGGATTTTCTATTCACCCCTCCACTTT. This chain links TRBV28 with TRBJ1-6, with no clear D. Trimming took 4 bases from V and 8 from J, leaving 15 bases between them. The germline gives CDR1 MDHEN, CDR2 SYDVKM. The CDR3 has 15 residues. The variable domain in full, with the rest retrieved from reference TRBV28 and TRBJ1-6, is DVKVTQSSRYLVKRTGEKVFLECVQDMDHENMFWYRQDPGLGLRLIYFSYDVKMKEKGDIPEGYSVSREKKERFSLILESASTNQTSMYLCASSSAGIFYSPLHFGNGTRLTVT.

The gene calls are TRBV11-2 and TRBJ2-7; TRBD2 might be the D (6 bases). The ends were cut back, 4 bases at V and 1 base at J, with 17 bases in the middle. In germline, CDR1 is SGHAT, CDR2 FQNNGV. The CDR3 covers 16 residues. CDR3 residues: CASSWVISGDSYEQYF. The CDR3 DNA sequence: TGTGCCAGCAGCTGGGTGATTTCGGGGGATTCCTACGAGCAGTACTTC.

This rearrangement joins TRBV2 to TRBJ2-1, with 8 bases matching TRBD2. CDR1 and CDR2 from the germline V gene are SNHLY and FYNNEI. V was pared by 6 bases and J by 6 bases, with 7 bases of the junction left unmatched. This CDR3 has 14 amino acids. CDR3 residues: CASSRGLVGNEQFF. The CDR3 DNA reads as TGTGCCAGCAGCCGGGGACTAGTGGGCAATGAGCAGTTCTTC.

This clone is a singleton in its sample. The genes are TRBV20-1 and TRBJ2-5; TRBD2 agrees at 13 bases. The germline gives CDR1 DFQATT, CDR2 SNEGSKA (reference sequence). The CDR3 runs to 14 residues. V was pared by 3 bases and J by 5 bases, with 3 bases of the junction left unmatched. CDR3 residues: CSASGTSGEETQYF. The CDR3, as DNA: TGCAGTGCTAGTGGGACTAGCGGGGAGGAGACCCAGTACTTC.

J is TRBJ1-4 and V is TRBV11-3; D is unresolved. Germline assignment: CDR1 SGHNT and CDR2 YENEEA. The ends were cut back, 5 bases at V and 6 bases at J, with 7 bases in the middle. The CDR3 spans 12 residues. The CDR3 DNA reads as TGTGCCAGCAGCGCGATGGATGAAAAACTGTTTTTT. As protein: CASSAMDEKLFF.

This rearrangement joins TRBV7-3 to TRBJ2-5, with 8 bases that match TRBD1. Germline lookup yields CDR1 SGHTA and CDR2 FQGTGA. This CDR3 contains 17 residues. V trimming: 0 bases; J trimming: 5 bases; junction bases outside the gene matches: 11. The CDR3 reads CASSLTETRTGRETQYF. The CDR3 nucleotides are TGTGCCAGCAGCTTAACGGAAACAAGGACAGGGAGGGAGACCCAGTACTTC.